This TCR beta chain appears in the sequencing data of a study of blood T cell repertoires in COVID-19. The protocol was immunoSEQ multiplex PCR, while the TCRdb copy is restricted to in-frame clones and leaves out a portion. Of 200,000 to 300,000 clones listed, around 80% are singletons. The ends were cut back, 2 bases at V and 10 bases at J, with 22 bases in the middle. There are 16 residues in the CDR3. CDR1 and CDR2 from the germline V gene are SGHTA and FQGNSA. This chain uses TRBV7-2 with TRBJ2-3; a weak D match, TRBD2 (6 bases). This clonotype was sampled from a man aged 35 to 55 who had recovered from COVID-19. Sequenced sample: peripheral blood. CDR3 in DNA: TGTGCCAGCAGCTTATCCCTCAGCGGGTGGGGGTTTGCGCAGTATTTT. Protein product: CASSLSLSGWGFAQYF. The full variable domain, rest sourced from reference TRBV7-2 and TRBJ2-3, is GAGVSQSPSNKVTEKGKDVELRCDPISGHTALYWYRQSLGQGLEFLIYFQGNSAPDKSGLPSDRFSAERTGGSVSTLTIQRTQQEDSAVYLCASSLSLSGWGFAQYFGPGTRLTVL.